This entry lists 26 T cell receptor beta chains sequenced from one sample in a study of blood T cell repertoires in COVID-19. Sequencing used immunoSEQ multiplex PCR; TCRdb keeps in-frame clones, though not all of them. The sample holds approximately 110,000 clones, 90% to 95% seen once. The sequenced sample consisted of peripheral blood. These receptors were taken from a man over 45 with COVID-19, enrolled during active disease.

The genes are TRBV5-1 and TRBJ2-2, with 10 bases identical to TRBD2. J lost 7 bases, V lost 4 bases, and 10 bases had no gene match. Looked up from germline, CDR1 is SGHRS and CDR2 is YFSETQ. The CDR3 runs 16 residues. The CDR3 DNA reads TGCGCCAGCAGCCCCCAACCTAGCGGGAGTATCGGGGAGCTGTTTTTT. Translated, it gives CASSPQPSGSIGELFF.

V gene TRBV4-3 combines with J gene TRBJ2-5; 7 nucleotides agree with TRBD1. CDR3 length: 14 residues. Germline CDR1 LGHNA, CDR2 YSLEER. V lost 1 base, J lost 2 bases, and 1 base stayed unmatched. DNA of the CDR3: TGCGCCAGCAGCCAAGTGACAGGGCAAGAGACCCAGTACTTC. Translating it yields CASSQVTGQETQYF.

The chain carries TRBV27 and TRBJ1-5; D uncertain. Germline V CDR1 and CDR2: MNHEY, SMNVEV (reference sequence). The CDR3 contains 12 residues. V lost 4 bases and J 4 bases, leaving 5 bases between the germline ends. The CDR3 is CASSSGNQPQHF. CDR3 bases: TGTGCCAGCAGTTCGGGGAATCAGCCCCAGCATTTT.

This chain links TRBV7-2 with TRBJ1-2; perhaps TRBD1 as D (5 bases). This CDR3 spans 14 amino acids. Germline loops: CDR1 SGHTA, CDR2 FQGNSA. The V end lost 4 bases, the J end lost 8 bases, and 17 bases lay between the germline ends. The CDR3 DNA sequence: TGTGCCAGCAGCTCCAGGGCAGGGTGGGAAGGCTACACCTTC. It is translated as CASSSRAGWEGYTF.

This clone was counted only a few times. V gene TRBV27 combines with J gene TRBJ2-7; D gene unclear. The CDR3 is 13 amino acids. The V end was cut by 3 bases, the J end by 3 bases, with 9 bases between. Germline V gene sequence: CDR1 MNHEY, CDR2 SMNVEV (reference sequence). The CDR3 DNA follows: TGTGCCAGCAGTTTTAGCCTAAGCTACGAGCAGTACTTC. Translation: CASSFSLSYEQYF.

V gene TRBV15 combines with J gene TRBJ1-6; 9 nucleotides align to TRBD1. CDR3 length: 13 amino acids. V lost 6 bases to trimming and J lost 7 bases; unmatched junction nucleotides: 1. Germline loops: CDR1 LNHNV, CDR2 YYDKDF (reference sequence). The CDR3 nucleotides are TGTGCCACCAGAGGACAGGGGAATTCACCCCTCCACTTT. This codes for CATRGQGNSPLHF.

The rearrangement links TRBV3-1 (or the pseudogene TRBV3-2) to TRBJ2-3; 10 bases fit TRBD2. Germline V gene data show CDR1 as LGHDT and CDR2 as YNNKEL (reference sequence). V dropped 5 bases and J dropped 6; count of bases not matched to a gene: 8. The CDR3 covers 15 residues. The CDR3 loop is CASSFSGRGSDTQYF. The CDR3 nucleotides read TGTGCCAGCAGCTTCAGCGGGAGGGGATCCGATACGCAGTATTTT.

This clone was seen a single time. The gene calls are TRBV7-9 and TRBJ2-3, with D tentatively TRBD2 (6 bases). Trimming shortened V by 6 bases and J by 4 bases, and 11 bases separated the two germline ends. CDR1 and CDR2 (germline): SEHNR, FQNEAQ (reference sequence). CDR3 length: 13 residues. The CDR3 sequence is CASREGAADTQYF. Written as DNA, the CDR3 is TGTGCCAGCAGGGAGGGAGCGGCAGATACGCAGTATTTT.

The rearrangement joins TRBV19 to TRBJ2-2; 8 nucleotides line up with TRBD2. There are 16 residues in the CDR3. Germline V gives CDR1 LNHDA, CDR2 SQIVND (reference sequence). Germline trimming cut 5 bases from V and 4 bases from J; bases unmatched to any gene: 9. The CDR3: CASSPPGTSFTGELFF. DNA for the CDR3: TGTGCCAGTAGTCCCCCCGGGACTAGTTTCACCGGGGAGCTGTTTTTT.

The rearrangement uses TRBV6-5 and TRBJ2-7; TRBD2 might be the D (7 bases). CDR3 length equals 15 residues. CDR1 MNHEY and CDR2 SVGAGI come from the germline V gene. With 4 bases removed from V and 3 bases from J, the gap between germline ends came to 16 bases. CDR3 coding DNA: TGTGCCAGCAGTTCCCGGGGGCTAGCGGTCTACGAGCAGTACTTC. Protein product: CASSSRGLAVYEQYF.

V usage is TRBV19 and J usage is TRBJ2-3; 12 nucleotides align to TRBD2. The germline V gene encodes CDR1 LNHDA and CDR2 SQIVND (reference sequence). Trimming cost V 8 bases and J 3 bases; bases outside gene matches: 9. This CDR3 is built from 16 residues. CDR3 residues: CASSYAGTSGTDTQYF. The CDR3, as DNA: TGTGCCAGTTCCTATGCCGGGACTAGCGGGACAGATACGCAGTATTTT.

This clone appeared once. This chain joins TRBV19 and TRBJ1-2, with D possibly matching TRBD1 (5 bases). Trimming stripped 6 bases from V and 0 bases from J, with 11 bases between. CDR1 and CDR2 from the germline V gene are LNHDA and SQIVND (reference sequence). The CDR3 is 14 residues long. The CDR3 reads CASRGTGANYGYTF. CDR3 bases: TGTGCCAGTAGGGGCACAGGAGCTAACTATGGCTACACCTTC.

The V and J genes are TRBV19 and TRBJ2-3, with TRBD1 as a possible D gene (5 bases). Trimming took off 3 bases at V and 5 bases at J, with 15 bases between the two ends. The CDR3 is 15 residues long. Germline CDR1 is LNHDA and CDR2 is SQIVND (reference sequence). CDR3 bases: TGTGCCAGTAGTATCCGCTCAGGGCAAGGAGATACGCAGTATTTT. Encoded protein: CASSIRSGQGDTQYF.

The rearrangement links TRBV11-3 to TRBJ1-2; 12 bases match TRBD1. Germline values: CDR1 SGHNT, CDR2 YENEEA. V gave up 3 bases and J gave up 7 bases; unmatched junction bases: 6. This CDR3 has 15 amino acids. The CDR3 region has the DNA TGTGCCAGCAGCTTTGGGACAGGGGGCAGTTCTGGCTACACCTTC. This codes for CASSFGTGGSSGYTF.

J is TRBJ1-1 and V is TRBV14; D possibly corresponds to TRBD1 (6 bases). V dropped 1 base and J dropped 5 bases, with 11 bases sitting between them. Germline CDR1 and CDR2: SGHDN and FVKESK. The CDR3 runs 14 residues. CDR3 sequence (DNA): TGTGCCAGCAGCCAAGCAGGGGAAGGAACTGAAGCTTTCTTT. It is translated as CASSQAGEGTEAFF.

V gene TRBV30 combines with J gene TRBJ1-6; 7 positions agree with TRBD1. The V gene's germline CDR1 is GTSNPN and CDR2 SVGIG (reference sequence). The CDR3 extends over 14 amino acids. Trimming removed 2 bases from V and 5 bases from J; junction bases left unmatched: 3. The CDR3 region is CAWSQGQNNSPLHF. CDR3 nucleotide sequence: TGTGCCTGGAGTCAGGGACAGAATAATTCACCCCTCCACTTT. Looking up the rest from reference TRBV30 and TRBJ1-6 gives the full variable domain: SQTIHQWPATLVQPVGSPLSLECTVEGTSNPNLYWYRQAAGRGLQLLFYSVGIGQISSEVPQNLSASRPQDRQFILSSKKLLLSDSGFYLCAWSQGQNNSPLHFGNGTRLTVT.

The DNA of the CDR3 is TGTGCCAGCAGCCAAGGGAGGGGAGAGCAGTACGTC. Protein sequence: CASSQGRGEQYV. The chain joins TRBV3-1 (or the pseudogene TRBV3-2) to TRBJ2-7; tentative D call: TRBD2 (6 bases). CDR1 is LGHDT and CDR2 is YNNKEL in the germline V gene (reference sequence). The CDR3 covers 12 residues. V dropped 1 base and J dropped 7 bases, with 8 bases sitting between them.

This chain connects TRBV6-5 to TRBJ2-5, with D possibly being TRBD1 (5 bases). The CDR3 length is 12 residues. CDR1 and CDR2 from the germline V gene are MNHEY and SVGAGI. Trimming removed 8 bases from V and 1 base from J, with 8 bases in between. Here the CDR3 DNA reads TGTGCCAGCTGGGGCAGCCAAGAGACCCAGTACTTC. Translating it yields CASWGSQETQYF.

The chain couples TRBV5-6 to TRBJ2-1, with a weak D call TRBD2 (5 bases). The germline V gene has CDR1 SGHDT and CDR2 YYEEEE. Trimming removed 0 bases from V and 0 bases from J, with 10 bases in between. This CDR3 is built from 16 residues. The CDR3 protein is CASSLVASSSYNEQFF. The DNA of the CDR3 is TGTGCCAGCAGCTTGGTTGCTAGCAGCTCCTACAATGAGCAGTTCTTC. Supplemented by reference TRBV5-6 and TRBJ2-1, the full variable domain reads DAGVTQSPTHLIKTRGQQVTLRCSPKSGHDTVSWYQQALGQGPQFIFQYYEEEERQRGNFPDRFSGHQFPNYSSELNVNALLLGDSALYLCASSLVASSSYNEQFFGPGTRLTVL.

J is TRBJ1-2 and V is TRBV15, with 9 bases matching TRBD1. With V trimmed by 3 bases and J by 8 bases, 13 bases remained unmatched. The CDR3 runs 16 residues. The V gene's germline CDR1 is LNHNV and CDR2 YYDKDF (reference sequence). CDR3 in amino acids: CATSSRDRVLREGYTF. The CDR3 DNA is TGTGCCACCAGCAGCCGGGACAGGGTGTTAAGAGAGGGCTACACCTTC.

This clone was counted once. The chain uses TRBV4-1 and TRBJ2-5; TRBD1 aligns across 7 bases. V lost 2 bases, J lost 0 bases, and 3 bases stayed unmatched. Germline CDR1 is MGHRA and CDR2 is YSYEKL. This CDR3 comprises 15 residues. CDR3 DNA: TGCGCCAGCAGCCAACCCGACAGGGACCAAGAGACCCAGTACTTC. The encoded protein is CASSQPDRDQETQYF.

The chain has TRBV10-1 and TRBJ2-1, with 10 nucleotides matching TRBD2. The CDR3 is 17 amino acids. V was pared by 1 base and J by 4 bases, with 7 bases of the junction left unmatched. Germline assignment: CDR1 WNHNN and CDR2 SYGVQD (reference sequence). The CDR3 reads CASSEFPGGLAYNEQFF. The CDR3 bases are TGCGCCAGCAGTGAGTTCCCCGGGGGACTAGCGTACAATGAGCAGTTCTTC.

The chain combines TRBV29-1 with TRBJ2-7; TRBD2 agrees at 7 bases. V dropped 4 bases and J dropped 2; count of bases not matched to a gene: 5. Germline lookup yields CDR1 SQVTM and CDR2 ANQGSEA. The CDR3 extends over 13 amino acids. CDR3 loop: CSVGLREPYEQYF. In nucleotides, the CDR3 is TGCAGCGTTGGGTTGCGGGAGCCCTACGAGCAGTACTTC.

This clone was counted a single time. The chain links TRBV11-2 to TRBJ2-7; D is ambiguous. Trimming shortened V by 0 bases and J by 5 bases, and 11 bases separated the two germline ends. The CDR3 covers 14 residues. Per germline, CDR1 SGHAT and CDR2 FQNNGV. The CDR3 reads CASSLDRPIHEQYF. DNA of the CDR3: TGTGCCAGCAGCTTAGACAGGCCTATACACGAGCAGTACTTC.

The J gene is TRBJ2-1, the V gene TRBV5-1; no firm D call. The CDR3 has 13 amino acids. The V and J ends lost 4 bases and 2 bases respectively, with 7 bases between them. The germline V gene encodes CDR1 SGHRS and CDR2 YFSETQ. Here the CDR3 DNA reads TGCGCCAGCAGCAACCCGGCCTACAATGAGCAGTTCTTC. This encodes CASSNPAYNEQFF. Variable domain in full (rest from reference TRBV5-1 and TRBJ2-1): KAGVTQTPRYLIKTRGQQVTLSCSPISGHRSVSWYQQTPGQGLQFLFEYFSETQRNKGNFPGRFSGRQFSNSRSEMNVSTLELGDSALYLCASSNPAYNEQFFGPGTRLTVL.

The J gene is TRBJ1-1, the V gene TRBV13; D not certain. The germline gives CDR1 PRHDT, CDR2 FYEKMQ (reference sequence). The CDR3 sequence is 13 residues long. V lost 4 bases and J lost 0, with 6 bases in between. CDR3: CASSSTLNTEAFF. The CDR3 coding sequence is TGTGCCAGCAGCTCGACATTGAACACTGAAGCTTTCTTT.